These 20 T cell receptor beta chains share one sample of origin, sequenced in a study of T-cell reconstitution after alpha-beta-depleted transplantation in children. TCRbeta library construction was performed incorporating unique molecular identifiers. TCRdb re-called the PCR reads through MiXCR, storing one row per CDR3 protein. The repertoire holds about 980,000 distinct CDR3 sequences, with around 30% as singletons. Sequenced material: PBMCs, mostly from graft donor cells, taken 360 days after TCRalphabeta/CD19-depleted stem cell transplant. The receptors were sampled from a boy younger than two who had a stem cell transplant for SCID, so the T cells may come from the graft donor.

DNA for the CDR3: TGTGCCAGCAGCTTCGGCTGGCAGGGGGCCTACGAGCAGTACTTC. This encodes CASSFGWQGAYEQYF. This chain links TRBV5-6 with TRBJ2-7, with 7 bases that match TRBD1. The CDR3 consists of 15 residues. Losses at the gene ends were 2 bases for V and 2 bases for J; bases not matched to a gene: 7. Germline V gene lookup returns CDR1 SGHDT and CDR2 YYEEEE.

This chain connects TRBV5-1 to TRBJ1-2, with a weak D call TRBD1 (5 bases). In germline, CDR1 is SGHRS, CDR2 YFSETQ. CDR3 length equals 14 residues. V lost 0 bases and J lost 2, with 8 bases in between. CDR3 amino acids: CASSLDRDNYGYTF. CDR3 sequence (DNA): TGCGCCAGCAGCTTGGATAGGGACAACTATGGCTACACCTTC.

The rearrangement joins TRBV11-2 to TRBJ2-3; 7 bases are a match to TRBD2. The CDR3 extends over 17 amino acids. Germline CDR1 SGHAT, CDR2 FQNNGV. V was clipped by 0 bases and J by 5 bases; unmatched bases: 11. This CDR3 reads CASSLDLAVAGEDTQYF. In DNA form, the CDR3 reads TGTGCCAGCAGCTTAGATTTAGCGGTAGCGGGCGAAGATACGCAGTATTTT. Drawing the rest from reference TRBV11-2 and TRBJ2-3, the complete variable domain is EAGVAQSPRYKIIEKRQSVAFWCNPISGHATLYWYQQILGQGPKLLIQFQNNGVVDDSQLPKDRFSAERLKGVDSTLKIQPAKLEDSAVYLCASSLDLAVAGEDTQYFGPGTRLTVL.

This rearrangement joins TRBV2 to TRBJ2-7; D is possibly TRBD2 (6 bases). This CDR3 is 14 amino acids long. Looked up from germline, CDR1 is SNHLY and CDR2 is FYNNEI. V lost 8 bases and J 0 bases, leaving 14 bases between the germline ends. CDR3: CASRTGESSYEQYF. CDR3 nucleotide sequence: TGTGCCAGCCGTACGGGGGAGAGCTCCTACGAGCAGTACTTC.

With respect to this clonotype: An end of the junction differs from the germline gene, which may be a read error. The rearrangement uses TRBV5-1 and TRBJ1-4; possible D gene TRBD1, 6 bases. The CDR3 is made up of 17 amino acids. From germline, CDR1 is SGHRS and CDR2 YFSETQ. CDR3 in DNA: TGCGCCAGCACCTTGGACCCACGGGGGCGAACTAATGAAAAACTGTTTTTT. It is translated as CASTLDPRGRTNEKLFF. Based on the CDR3 plus reference TRBV5-1 and TRBJ1-4, the full variable domain is KAGVTQTPRYLIKTRGQQVTLSCSPISGHRSVSWYQQTPGQGLQFLFEYFSETQRNKGNFPGRFSGRQFSNSRSEMNVSTLELGDSALYLCASTLDPRGRTNEKLFFGSGTQLSVL.

V is TRBV3-1 and J is TRBJ2-4; D may correspond to TRBD1 or TRBD2 (5 bases each). Per germline, CDR1 LGHDT and CDR2 YNNKEL (reference sequence). Trimming took off 6 bases at V and 1 base at J, with 10 bases between the two ends. The CDR3 runs to 14 residues. DNA of the CDR3: TGTGCCAGCAGTGGGGACGGGGCCAAAAACATTCAGTACTTC. Its translation is CASSGDGAKNIQYF.

This clonotype showed up just a few times. The V gene is TRBV5-1, the J gene TRBJ2-5; 7 bases are a match to TRBD1. The CDR3 is made up of 16 amino acids. Germline CDR1 and CDR2: SGHRS and YFSETQ. V lost 4 bases and J lost 5; bases outside the gene matches: 14. CDR3 DNA sequence: TGCGCCAGCAGCCCGCAGGGTACAGGGGTTGGGGAGACCCAGTACTTC. Translated, it gives CASSPQGTGVGETQYF.

In this sample, this clonotype turned up a few times. The rearrangement links TRBV6-5 to TRBJ2-7; D possibly matches TRBD1 or TRBD2 (5 bases each). Trimming took off 2 bases at V and 2 bases at J, with 16 bases between the two ends. From germline, CDR1 is MNHEY and CDR2 SVGAGI. This CDR3 has 16 amino acids. The CDR3 DNA sequence: TGTGCCAGCAGTTACCCAGGGTATTTGGGGGCCTACGAGCAGTACTTC. It yields the protein CASSYPGYLGAYEQYF.

The chain uses TRBV12-3 or TRBV12-4 and TRBJ1-1, with TRBD1 as a possible D gene (6 bases). The CDR3 sequence is 15 residues long. The V gene lost 3 bases and the J gene lost 2 bases, with 13 bases spanning the gap. The CDR3 sequence is CASSFVGGLNTEAFF. The CDR3 DNA reads as TGTGCCAGCAGTTTCGTCGGGGGGCTTAACACTGAAGCTTTCTTT.

This clonotype was counted ten times or more. This chain links TRBV20-1 with TRBJ2-5; possibly TRBD2 for D (5 bases). The CDR3 covers 12 residues. Germline CDR1 reads DFQATT; CDR2 reads SNEGSKA (reference sequence). Trimming took off 3 bases at V and 4 bases at J, with 9 bases between the two ends. DNA for the CDR3: TGCAGTGCTAGCCCTAGCCTAGAGACCCAGTACTTC. This translates into CSASPSLETQYF.

This clonotype was observed a handful of times. The chain joins TRBV5-5 to TRBJ1-1; the D is unclear. Per germline, CDR1 SGHKS and CDR2 YYEKEE (reference sequence). CDR3 length: 15 amino acids. Deletions cut 2 bases from V and 3 bases from J, with 14 bases between. The CDR3 bases are TGTGCCAGCAGCTTCGCACCTTTTCGGGACACTGAAGCTTTCTTT. Its translation is CASSFAPFRDTEAFF. The complete variable domain, with remaining parts taken from reference TRBV5-5 and TRBJ1-1, reads DAGVTQSPTHLIKTRGQQVTLRCSPISGHKSVSWYQQVLGQGPQFIFQYYEKEERGRGNFPDRFSARQFPNYSSELNVNALLLGDSALYLCASSFAPFRDTEAFFGQGTRLTVV.

The chain has TRBV28 and TRBJ2-7; the D gene is possibly TRBD2 (5 bases). Germline V CDR1 and CDR2: MDHEN, SYDVKM. The CDR3 has 14 residues. Trimming cost V 7 bases and J 1 base, with 14 bases left between them. CDR3 coding DNA: TGTGCCAGCATTGGCATCGGGGAATCCTACGAGCAGTACTTC. Amino acid sequence: CASIGIGESYEQYF.

The V and J genes are TRBV11-3 and TRBJ2-7, with 8 bases matching TRBD2. This CDR3 region has 15 residues. Germline CDR1 and CDR2: SGHNT and YENEEA. J lost 0 bases, V lost 2 bases, and 3 bases had no gene match. The CDR3 DNA follows: TGTGCCAGCAGCTTACCACGGGAGGGCTCCTACGAGCAGTACTTC. Its protein is CASSLPREGSYEQYF. Drawing the rest from reference TRBV11-3 and TRBJ2-7, the complete variable domain is EAGVVQSPRYKIIEKKQPVAFWCNPISGHNTLYWYLQNLGQGPELLIRYENEEAVDDSQLPKDRFSAERLKGVDSTLKIQPAELGDSAVYLCASSLPREGSYEQYFGPGTRLTVT.

The chain employs TRBV2 and TRBJ2-1; unclear D gene. Germline V gene lookup returns CDR1 SNHLY and CDR2 FYNNEI. This CDR3 region has 13 residues. Deletions cut 6 bases from V and 3 bases from J, with 9 bases between. The CDR3 bases are TGTGCCAGCAGCATCATTAGCTACAATGAGCAGTTCTTC. Its protein is CASSIISYNEQFF.

This clonotype has only a few counts. The rearrangement joins TRBV6-5 to TRBJ2-1, with 8 bases aligning to TRBD2. Germline V gene sequence: CDR1 MNHEY, CDR2 SVGAGI. The CDR3 sequence is 15 residues long. The J segment lost 9 bases and the V segment lost 0 bases, leaving 7 bases of the junction unmatched. The CDR3 bases are TGTGCCAGCAGTTACTCGTGGGGCCGGGAGGGTGAGCAGTTCTTC. Its translation is CASSYSWGREGEQFF.

The chain links TRBV15 to TRBJ2-3, with D perhaps matching TRBD1 or TRBD2 (5 bases each). The V end lost 5 bases, the J end lost 2 bases, and 11 bases lay between the germline ends. This CDR3 contains 14 residues. Germline V gene data show CDR1 as LNHNV and CDR2 as YYDKDF (reference sequence). The DNA for the CDR3 is TGTGCCACCAGCCGTCCCGGGACCACAGATACGCAGTATTTT. Its protein product is CATSRPGTTDTQYF.

The chain links TRBV5-6 to TRBJ1-1; 7 bases map to TRBD1. The CDR3 runs to 16 residues. Germline CDR1 reads SGHDT; CDR2 reads YYEEEE. V lost 1 base, J lost 4 bases, and 10 bases stayed unmatched. The CDR3 here is CASSLPPGGSITEAFF. The CDR3 DNA reads TGTGCCAGCAGCTTGCCGCCAGGGGGTTCGATCACTGAAGCTTTCTTT.

The chain carries TRBV6-1 and TRBJ1-6, with 7 bases lining up with TRBD1. Trimming cost V 5 bases and J 5 bases; bases outside gene matches: 6. Germline values: CDR1 MNHNS, CDR2 SASEGT. This CDR3 region has 15 residues. As DNA, the CDR3 is TGTGCCAGCAGTAGGGGGACAGTCAATAATTCACCCCTCCACTTT. Its protein product is CASSRGTVNNSPLHF.

The rearrangement joins TRBV2 to TRBJ2-4, with D possibly being TRBD1 or TRBD2 (5 bases each). The CDR3 loop spans 13 amino acids. Germline-derived CDR1 and CDR2 are SNHLY and FYNNEI. Deletions cut 3 bases from V and 9 bases from J, with 12 bases between. DNA for the CDR3: TGTGCCAGCAGTGAGATAGGGACCGTCATTCAGTACTTC. Protein sequence: CASSEIGTVIQYF.

This chain connects TRBV20-1 to TRBJ1-2, with D unresolved. The CDR3 has 12 residues. V lost 4 bases, J lost 7 bases, and 13 bases lay in between. Germline V gene lookup returns CDR1 DFQATT and CDR2 SNEGSKA (reference sequence). CDR3 residues: CSATELRRGYTF. As DNA, the CDR3 is TGCAGTGCTACGGAGCTGCGTCGTGGCTACACCTTC.